The 25 T cell receptor beta chains below were found in one sample sequenced in a study of patients and donors after allogeneic stem cell transplantation. TCRdb redid the calling of the RT-PCR reads with MiXCR, one entry per CDR3 protein. Among 37,000 or so distinct CDR3 sequences listed, 25% to 40% were seen once. Material: blood, either unsorted or a sorted T cell fraction (not recorded which). Receptors originate from a human donor who was either an allogeneic HSCT recipient or a stem cell or donor lymphocyte infusion donor (not recorded which). It is not recorded whose cells these are; they may come from a transplant donor.

This clonotype has just a few counts. The rearrangement uses TRBV12-3 or TRBV12-4 and TRBJ2-5; possibly TRBD2 for D (6 bases). This CDR3 has 14 residues. Deletions cut 6 bases from V and 5 bases from J, with 16 bases between. Here the CDR3 reads CASRGLSEGETQYF. The CDR3 region has the DNA TGTGCCAGCAGGGGACTTAGCGAGGGGGAGACCCAGTACTTC.

The chain combines TRBV4-3 with TRBJ2-1; 15 positions agree with TRBD2. With V trimmed by 0 bases and J by 1 base, 10 bases remained unmatched. The germline V gene has CDR1 LGHNA and CDR2 YSLEER. This CDR3 contains 21 residues. Written as DNA, the CDR3 is TGCGCCAGCAGCCAAGATCCCCCGGGGACTAGCGGGAGGCTGTCCTACAATGAGCAGTTCTTC. It is translated as CASSQDPPGTSGRLSYNEQFF.

This clonotype was seen a few times. This chain's CDR3 is CASSFWTGYNSPLHF. CDR3 DNA: TGTGCCAGCAGTTTTTGGACAGGCTATAATTCACCCCTCCACTTT. This chain joins TRBV12-3 or TRBV12-4 and TRBJ1-6, with 7 bases aligning to TRBD1. The CDR3 is made up of 15 amino acids. V was pared by 3 bases and J by 3 bases, with 2 bases of the junction left unmatched.

The V gene is TRBV7-4, the J gene TRBJ1-5; tentatively, D is TRBD1 (6 bases). The CDR3 is made up of 15 amino acids. Germline values: CDR1 SGHVT, CDR2 SQSDAQ. V lost 3 bases, J lost 1 base, and 10 bases lay in between. CDR3 in amino acids: CASSLRGVSNQPQHF. CDR3 nucleotides: TGTGCCAGCAGCTTGAGGGGGGTAAGCAATCAGCCCCAGCATTTT.

The CDR3 DNA follows: TGCAGTGCTCGCCAGTGGACAGCTGCCCTTGACAATGAGCAGTTCTTC. Its protein product is CSARQWTAALDNEQFF. The chain has TRBV20-1 and TRBJ2-1; possible D gene TRBD1, 6 bases. Looked up from germline, CDR1 is DFQATT and CDR2 is SNEGSKA (reference sequence). V dropped 5 bases and J dropped 5 bases, with 22 bases sitting between them. The CDR3 contains 16 residues.

The rearrangement uses TRBV25-1 and TRBJ2-5, with D unresolved. CDR3 length equals 11 residues. Germline values: CDR1 MGHDK, CDR2 SYGVNS. The V end was cut by 2 bases, the J end by 8 bases, with 6 bases between. The DNA for the CDR3 is TGTGCCAGCAGTGAACCCTCCACCCAGTACTTC. Amino acid sequence: CASSEPSTQYF.

The chain couples TRBV5-5 to TRBJ1-1; D is ambiguous. The V gene's germline CDR1 is SGHKS and CDR2 YYEKEE (reference sequence). Trimming stripped 9 bases from V and 3 bases from J, with 9 bases between. The CDR3 runs to 11 residues. The DNA of the CDR3 is TGTGCCACCAAAAGGGACACTGAAGCTTTCTTT. It specifies CATKRDTEAFF.

This clonotype has a handful of counts. V and J are TRBV10-3 and TRBJ1-5; no clear D gene. CDR3 length: 14 amino acids. Germline-derived CDR1 and CDR2 are ENHRY and SYGVKD. V shed 3 bases and J shed 1 base, with 7 bases lying between them. CDR3 sequence (DNA): TGTGCCATCAGTGATGGGTCAAGCAATCAGCCCCAGCATTTT. This translates into CAISDGSSNQPQHF.

CDR3: CASSPESQRKAFF. The CDR3 nucleotides read TGTGCCAGCAGCCCTGAATCTCAGCGAAAGGCTTTCTTT. The chain employs TRBV7-2 and TRBJ1-1; no clear D. The CDR3 has 13 amino acids. Germline V gene data show CDR1 as SGHTA and CDR2 as FQGNSA. V was pared by 5 bases and J by 11 bases, with 18 bases between.

The chain couples TRBV20-1 to TRBJ2-2, with D perhaps given as TRBD1 or TRBD2 (6 bases each). The germline CDR1 and CDR2 sequences are DFQATT and SNEGSKA (reference sequence). This CDR3 has 14 residues. V shed 6 bases and J shed 7 bases, with 18 bases lying between them. The CDR3 is CSAPVGGTVGELFF. The CDR3 region has the DNA TGCAGTGCCCCGGTAGGGGGGACGGTCGGGGAGCTGTTTTTT.

The sample holds a few counts of this clonotype. The chain combines TRBV7-2 with TRBJ2-5; tentatively, D is TRBD2 (5 bases). Germline V gives CDR1 SGHTA, CDR2 FQGNSA. The CDR3 extends over 13 amino acids. Trimming removed 4 bases at V and 3 bases at J, with 9 bases between. DNA for the CDR3: TGTGCCAGCAGCTCCTCCGGGGAAGAGACCCAGTACTTC. This translates into CASSSSGEETQYF.

This clonotype was seen more than once but under ten times. The rearrangement joins TRBV6-2 or TRBV6-3 to TRBJ2-3; no firm D call. Germline V gene lookup returns CDR1 MNHEY and CDR2 SVGEGT. The CDR3 runs to 14 residues. V was shortened by 5 bases and J by 1 base, with 10 bases between the two germline ends. The CDR3 DNA reads TGTGCCAGCAGTCCCTGGACCCGCACAGATACGCAGTATTTT. It specifies CASSPWTRTDTQYF.

The chain uses TRBV5-1 and TRBJ1-3, with D hard to call. Trimming stripped 0 bases from V and 0 bases from J, with 10 bases between. The germline CDR1 and CDR2 sequences are SGHRS and YFSETQ. The CDR3 runs 16 residues. The CDR3 reads CASSLAYSPSGNTIYF. In DNA, the CDR3 is TGCGCCAGCAGCTTGGCGTATTCGCCCTCTGGAAACACCATATATTTT.

The CDR3, as DNA: TGCGCCAGCAGCTCGGGGGACAGCCCAAACTATTCACCCCTCCACTTT. Protein sequence: CASSSGDSPNYSPLHF. V gene TRBV5-1 combines with J gene TRBJ1-6; 7 bases are a match to TRBD1. The germline V gene encodes CDR1 SGHRS and CDR2 YFSETQ. The CDR3 loop spans 16 amino acids. Losses at the gene ends were 3 bases for V and 8 bases for J; bases not matched to a gene: 11.

CDR3 nucleotides: TGTGCCAGCAGTTTCCCCCGACAGGGGAACACTGAAGCTTTCTTT. Amino acid sequence: CASSFPRQGNTEAFF. The chain is built from TRBV12-3 or TRBV12-4 and TRBJ1-1; TRBD1 matches at 7 bases. The J segment lost 1 base and the V segment lost 3 bases, leaving 5 bases of the junction unmatched. The CDR3 consists of 15 residues.

The chain employs TRBV18 and TRBJ2-7; TRBD1 matches 7 bases. Germline V gives CDR1 KGHSH, CDR2 LQKENI. V gave up 4 bases and J gave up 2 bases; unmatched junction bases: 5. The CDR3 has 14 amino acids. The chain's CDR3 is CASSHDRAPYEQYF. The CDR3 DNA sequence: TGTGCCAGCTCACACGACAGGGCTCCCTACGAGCAGTACTTC.

This clonotype was seen a handful of times. The gene calls are TRBV6-2 or TRBV6-3 and TRBJ1-6, with 8 bases lining up with TRBD1. V dropped 6 bases and J dropped 7; count of bases not matched to a gene: 5. Germline CDR1 is MNHEY and CDR2 is SVGEGT. The CDR3 spans 14 residues. The CDR3 bases are TGTGCCAGCAGGATACAGGGGGTGAATTCACCCCTCCACTTT. Protein sequence: CASRIQGVNSPLHF.

J is TRBJ2-7 and V is TRBV29-1; a possible D gene is TRBD2 (6 bases). Germline V lookup: CDR1 SQVTM, CDR2 ANQGSEA. V was clipped by 5 bases and J by 2 bases, with 10 bases between them. The CDR3 is 12 residues long. The CDR3: CSVFGLTYEQYF. The CDR3 bases are TGCAGCGTTTTCGGACTAACCTACGAGCAGTACTTC.

The rearrangement uses TRBV29-1 and TRBJ2-3; D call uncertain. Germline V CDR1 and CDR2: SQVTM, ANQGSEA. Trimming stripped 7 bases from V and 2 bases from J, with 7 bases between. CDR3 length: 11 amino acids. The CDR3 reads CSAGYTDTQYF. CDR3 bases: TGCAGCGCAGGATACACAGATACGCAGTATTTT.

The gene calls are TRBV29-1 and TRBJ1-1; D might be TRBD1 (5 bases). This CDR3 has 14 residues. The V and J ends lost 4 bases and 1 base respectively, with 13 bases between them. Germline V gene data show CDR1 as SQVTM and CDR2 as ANQGSEA. The DNA for the CDR3 is TGCAGCGTTGGACAGAATCCGAGGAACACTGAAGCTTTCTTT. Its translation: CSVGQNPRNTEAFF.

V gene TRBV7-2 combines with J gene TRBJ2-3, with D maybe TRBD2 (5 bases). V was trimmed by 0 bases and J by 1 base, leaving 14 bases between them. The CDR3 spans 17 residues. The germline CDR1 and CDR2 sequences are SGHTA and FQGNSA. The CDR3 nucleotides are TGTGCCAGCAGCTTAGCGGCTGGCGGAGGCCGCACAGATACGCAGTATTTT. Its translation: CASSLAAGGGRTDTQYF.

The rearrangement joins TRBV2 to TRBJ2-2, with 9 bases aligning to TRBD2. Germline values: CDR1 SNHLY, CDR2 FYNNEI. The CDR3 spans 15 residues. V gave up 5 bases and J gave up 0 bases; unmatched junction bases: 1. CDR3 bases: TGTGCCAGCAGTCTAGCGGGATCGAACACCGGGGAGCTGTTTTTT. This encodes CASSLAGSNTGELFF.

The table lists this clonotype with a few counts. The chain combines TRBV28 with TRBJ2-3; no clear D gene. The length of the CDR3 is 13 residues. Germline V gene lookup returns CDR1 MDHEN and CDR2 SYDVKM. Trimming shortened V by 5 bases and J by 2 bases, and 8 bases separated the two germline ends. CDR3 loop: CASSRTYTDTQYF. DNA of the CDR3: TGTGCCAGCAGTCGAACGTACACAGATACGCAGTATTTT.

This clonotype has more than one count but fewer than ten. The genes are TRBV2 and TRBJ2-1; 11 bases fit TRBD2. J lost 9 bases, V lost 5 bases, and 9 bases had no gene match. The germline V gene has CDR1 SNHLY and CDR2 FYNNEI. CDR3 length: 15 residues. CDR3 sequence (DNA): TGTGCCAGCAGTAGCCGGGGACTAGCGGCCCGTGAGCAGTTCTTC. Translating it yields CASSSRGLAAREQFF.

V gene TRBV12-3 or TRBV12-4 combines with J gene TRBJ1-5, with D tentatively TRBD1 (6 bases). V shed 6 bases and J shed 5 bases, with 14 bases lying between them. The CDR3 contains 14 residues. CDR3 DNA sequence: TGTGCCAGCAGGTTGGGAGGGGGGGATCAGCCCCAGCATTTT. It yields the protein CASRLGGGDQPQHF.